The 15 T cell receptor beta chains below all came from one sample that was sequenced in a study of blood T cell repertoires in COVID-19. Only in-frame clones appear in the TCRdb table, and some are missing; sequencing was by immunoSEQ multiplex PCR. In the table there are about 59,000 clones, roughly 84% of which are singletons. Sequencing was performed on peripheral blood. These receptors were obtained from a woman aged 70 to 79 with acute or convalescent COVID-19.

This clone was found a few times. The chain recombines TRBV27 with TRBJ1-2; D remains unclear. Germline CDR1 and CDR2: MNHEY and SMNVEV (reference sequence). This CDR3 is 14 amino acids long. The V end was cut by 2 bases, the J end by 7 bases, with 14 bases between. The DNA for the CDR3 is TGTGCCAGCAGTTTAGGAACAGACCTCCGTGGCTACACCTTC. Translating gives CASSLGTDLRGYTF.

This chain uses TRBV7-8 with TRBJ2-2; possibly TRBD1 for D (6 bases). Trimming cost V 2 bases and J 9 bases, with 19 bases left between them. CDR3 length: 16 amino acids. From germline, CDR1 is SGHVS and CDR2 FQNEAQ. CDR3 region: CASSLLGANNHRELFF. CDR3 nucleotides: TGTGCCAGCAGCTTACTGGGGGCTAATAACCACCGGGAGCTGTTTTTT. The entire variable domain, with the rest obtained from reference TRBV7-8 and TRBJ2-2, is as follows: GAGVSQSPRYKVAKRGQDVALRCDPISGHVSLFWYQQALGQGPEFLTYFQNEAQLDKSGLPSDRFFAERPEGSVSTLKIQRTQQEDSAVYLCASSLLGANNHRELFFGEGSRLTVL.

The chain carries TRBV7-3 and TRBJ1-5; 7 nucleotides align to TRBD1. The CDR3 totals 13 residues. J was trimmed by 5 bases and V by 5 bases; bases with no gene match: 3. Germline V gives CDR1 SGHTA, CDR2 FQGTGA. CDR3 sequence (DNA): TGTGCCAGCAGCAAAGACAGGGATCAGCCCCAGCATTTT. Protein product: CASSKDRDQPQHF.

This CDR3 is CASSPYVRDETQYF. The CDR3 DNA follows: TGCGCCAGCAGCCCCTACGTTAGAGATGAGACCCAGTACTTC. V and J are TRBV4-1 and TRBJ2-5; no clear D gene. CDR3 size: 14 residues. The ends were cut back, 4 bases at V and 5 bases at J, with 14 bases in the middle. Germline CDR1 and CDR2: MGHRA and YSYEKL.

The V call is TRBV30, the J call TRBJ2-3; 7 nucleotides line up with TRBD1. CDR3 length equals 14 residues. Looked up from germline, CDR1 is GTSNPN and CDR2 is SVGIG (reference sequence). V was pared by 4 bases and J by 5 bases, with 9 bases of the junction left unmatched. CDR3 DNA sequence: TGTGCCTGGACCACGGGACAGACGGGAGATACGCAGTATTTT. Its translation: CAWTTGQTGDTQYF.

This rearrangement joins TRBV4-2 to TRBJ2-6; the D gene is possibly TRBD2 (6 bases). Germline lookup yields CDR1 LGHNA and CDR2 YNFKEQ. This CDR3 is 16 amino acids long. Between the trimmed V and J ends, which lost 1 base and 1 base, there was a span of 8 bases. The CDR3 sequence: CASSQAGESGANVLTF. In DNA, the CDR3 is TGTGCCAGCAGCCAAGCGGGGGAATCTGGGGCCAACGTCCTGACTTTC.

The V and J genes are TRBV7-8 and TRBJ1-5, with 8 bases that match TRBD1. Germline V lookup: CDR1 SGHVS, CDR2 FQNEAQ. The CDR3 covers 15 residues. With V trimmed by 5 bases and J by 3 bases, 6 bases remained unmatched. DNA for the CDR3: TGTGCCAGCAGCCAACAGGGGGGTTACAATCAGCCCCAGCATTTT. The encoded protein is CASSQQGGYNQPQHF.

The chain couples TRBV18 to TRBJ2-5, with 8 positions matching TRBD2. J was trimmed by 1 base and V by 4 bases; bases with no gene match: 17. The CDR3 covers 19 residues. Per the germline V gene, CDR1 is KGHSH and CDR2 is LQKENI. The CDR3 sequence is CASSLNTGPSRGVQETQYF. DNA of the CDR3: TGTGCCAGCTCACTAAACACGGGACCTTCGCGGGGGGTCCAAGAGACCCAGTACTTC.

The CDR3 here is CASGVVSTDTQYF. Written as DNA, the CDR3 is TGCGCCTCCGGGGTCGTTAGCACAGATACGCAGTATTTT. This chain uses TRBV5-1 with TRBJ2-3, with a weak D call TRBD2 (5 bases). This CDR3 region has 13 residues. Germline CDR1 SGHRS, CDR2 YFSETQ. The V and J ends lost 10 bases and 0 bases respectively, with 12 bases between them.

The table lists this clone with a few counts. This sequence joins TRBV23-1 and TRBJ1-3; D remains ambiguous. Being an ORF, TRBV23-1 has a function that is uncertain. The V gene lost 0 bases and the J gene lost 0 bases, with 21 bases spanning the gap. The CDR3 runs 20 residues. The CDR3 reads CASSQSRAPVSAGSGNTIYF. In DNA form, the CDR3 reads TGCGCCAGCAGTCAATCGAGGGCCCCAGTCTCTGCCGGCTCTGGAAACACCATATATTTT.

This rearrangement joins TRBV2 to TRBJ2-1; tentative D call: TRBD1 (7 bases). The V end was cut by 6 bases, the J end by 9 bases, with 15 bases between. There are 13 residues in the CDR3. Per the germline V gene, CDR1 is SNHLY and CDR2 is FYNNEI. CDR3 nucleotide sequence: TGTGCCAGCAGGAACAGGGGAGGAGTTGAGCAGTTCTTC. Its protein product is CASRNRGGVEQFF.

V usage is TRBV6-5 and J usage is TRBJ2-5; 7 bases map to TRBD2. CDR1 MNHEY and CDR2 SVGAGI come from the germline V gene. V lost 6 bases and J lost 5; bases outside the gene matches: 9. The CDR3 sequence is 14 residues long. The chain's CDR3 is CASRREGMKETQYF. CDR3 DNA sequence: TGTGCCAGCAGGAGGGAGGGTATGAAGGAGACCCAGTACTTC.

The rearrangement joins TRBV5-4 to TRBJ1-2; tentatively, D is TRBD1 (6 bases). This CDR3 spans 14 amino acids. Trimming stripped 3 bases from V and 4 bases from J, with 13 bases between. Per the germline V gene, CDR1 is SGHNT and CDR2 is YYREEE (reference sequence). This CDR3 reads CASSSRDTVYGYTF. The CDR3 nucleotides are TGTGCCAGCAGCTCGAGGGACACCGTCTATGGCTACACCTTC. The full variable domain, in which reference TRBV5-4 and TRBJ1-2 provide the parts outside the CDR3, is ETGVTQSPTHLIKTRGQQVTLRCSSQSGHNTVSWYQQALGQGPQFIFQYYREEENGRGNFPPRFSGLQFPNYSSELNVNALELDDSALYLCASSSRDTVYGYTFGSGTRLTVV.

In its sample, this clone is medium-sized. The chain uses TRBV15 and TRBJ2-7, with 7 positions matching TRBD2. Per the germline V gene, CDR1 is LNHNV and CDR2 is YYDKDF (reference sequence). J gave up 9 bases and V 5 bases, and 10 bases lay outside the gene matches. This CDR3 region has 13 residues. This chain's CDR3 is CATSQIAGEGQYF. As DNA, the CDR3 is TGTGCCACCAGCCAAATTGCTGGGGAGGGGCAGTACTTC.

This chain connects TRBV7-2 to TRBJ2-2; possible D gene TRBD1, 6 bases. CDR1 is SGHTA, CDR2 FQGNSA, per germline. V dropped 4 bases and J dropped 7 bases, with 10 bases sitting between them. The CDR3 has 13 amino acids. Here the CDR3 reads CASSSGDIGELFF. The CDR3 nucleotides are TGTGCCAGCAGCTCCGGGGACATCGGGGAGCTGTTTTTT. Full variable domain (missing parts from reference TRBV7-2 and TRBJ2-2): GAGVSQSPSNKVTEKGKDVELRCDPISGHTALYWYRQSLGQGLEFLIYFQGNSAPDKSGLPSDRFSAERTGGSVSTLTIQRTQQEDSAVYLCASSSGDIGELFFGEGSRLTVL.